This TCR beta chain comes out of a study of blood T cell repertoires in COVID-19. Original data processing: Reference gene primer amplification yielded estimated nucleated cell counts. Profiling relied on immunoSEQ multiplex PCR, and the TCRdb table lists in-frame clones only, not all of them. V and J calls and clone size are those listed in that table; D and trimming were worked out from the DNA. The sample shows over 110,000 clones, about 90% of them seen only once. The CDR3 length is 12 residues. Germline lookup yields CDR1 SGHDN and CDR2 FVKESK. V shed 5 bases and J shed 12 bases, with 17 bases lying between them.

Material: peripheral blood. The TCR sequence derives from a woman aged 50 to 60 with acute or convalescent COVID-19. The gene calls are TRBV14 and TRBJ2-7; TRBD2 might be the D (5 bases). The CDR3 DNA follows: TGTGCCAGCAGCGCACTAGAAGCCATCGGGTACTTC. Translated: CASSALEAIGYF. The full variable domain, rest sourced from reference TRBV14 and TRBJ2-7, is EAGVTQFPSHSVIEKGQTVTLRCDPISGHDNLYWYRRVMGKEIKFLLHFVKESKQDESGMPNNRFLAERTGGTYSTLKVQPAELEDSGVYFCASSALEAIGYFGPGTRLTVT.